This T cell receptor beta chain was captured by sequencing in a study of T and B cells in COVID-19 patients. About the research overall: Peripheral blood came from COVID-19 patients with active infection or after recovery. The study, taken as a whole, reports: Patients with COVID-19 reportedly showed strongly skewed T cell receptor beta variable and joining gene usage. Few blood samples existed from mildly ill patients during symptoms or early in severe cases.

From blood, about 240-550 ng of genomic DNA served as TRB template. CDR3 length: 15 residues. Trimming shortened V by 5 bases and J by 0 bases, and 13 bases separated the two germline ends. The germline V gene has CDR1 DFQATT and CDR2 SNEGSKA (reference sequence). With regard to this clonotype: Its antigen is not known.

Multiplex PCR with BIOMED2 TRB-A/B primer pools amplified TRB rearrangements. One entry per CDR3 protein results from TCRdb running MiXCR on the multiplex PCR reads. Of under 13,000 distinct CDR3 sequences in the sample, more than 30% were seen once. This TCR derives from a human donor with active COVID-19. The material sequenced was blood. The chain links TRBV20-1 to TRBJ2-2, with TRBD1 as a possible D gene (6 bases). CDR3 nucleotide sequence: TGCAGTGCTCGGGGACACGGCGCGAACACCGGGGAGCTGTTTTTT. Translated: CSARGHGANTGELFF.